The present entry profiles one T cell receptor beta chain with its context. Its antigen is unknown. The data are from a study of T cells in Graves' hyperthyroidism and ophthalmopathy. Study observations and caveats: In the analysis, a 13 V-J model separated ophthalmopathy from stable hyperthyroidism.

Amplified regions were TCR beta CDR3 sequences from RNA transcripts. During a first-round RT-PCR of the TCR CDR3, the HTBI primer set was used. TCRdb ran MiXCR on the multiplex PCR reads and lists one entry per CDR3 protein. The sample includes about 270,000 distinct CDR3 sequences, nearly 15% of them seen just once. The CDR3 sequence is 15 residues long. Trimming left V 5 bases short and J 2 bases short, with 13 bases between. Germline V gene sequence: CDR1 SEHNR, CDR2 FQNEAQ (reference sequence). The material sequenced was blood. This TCR was sampled from a woman between 50 and 59 years old with Graves' hyperthyroidism that later progressed to Graves' ophthalmopathy. The J gene is TRBJ1-5, the V gene TRBV7-9; D is perhaps TRBD1 (6 bases). The CDR3 loop is CASSRGSGGNQPQHF. CDR3 nucleotide sequence: TGTGCCAGCAGCCGGGGGTCAGGGGGCAATCAGCCCCAGCATTTT. The full variable domain, with the rest looked up from reference TRBV7-9 and TRBJ1-5, is DTGVSQNPRHKITKRGQNVTFRCDPISEHNRLYWYRQTLGQGPEFLTYFQNEAQLEKSRLLSDRFSAERPKGSFSTLEIQRTEQGDSAMYLCASSRGSGGNQPQHFGDGTRLSIL.